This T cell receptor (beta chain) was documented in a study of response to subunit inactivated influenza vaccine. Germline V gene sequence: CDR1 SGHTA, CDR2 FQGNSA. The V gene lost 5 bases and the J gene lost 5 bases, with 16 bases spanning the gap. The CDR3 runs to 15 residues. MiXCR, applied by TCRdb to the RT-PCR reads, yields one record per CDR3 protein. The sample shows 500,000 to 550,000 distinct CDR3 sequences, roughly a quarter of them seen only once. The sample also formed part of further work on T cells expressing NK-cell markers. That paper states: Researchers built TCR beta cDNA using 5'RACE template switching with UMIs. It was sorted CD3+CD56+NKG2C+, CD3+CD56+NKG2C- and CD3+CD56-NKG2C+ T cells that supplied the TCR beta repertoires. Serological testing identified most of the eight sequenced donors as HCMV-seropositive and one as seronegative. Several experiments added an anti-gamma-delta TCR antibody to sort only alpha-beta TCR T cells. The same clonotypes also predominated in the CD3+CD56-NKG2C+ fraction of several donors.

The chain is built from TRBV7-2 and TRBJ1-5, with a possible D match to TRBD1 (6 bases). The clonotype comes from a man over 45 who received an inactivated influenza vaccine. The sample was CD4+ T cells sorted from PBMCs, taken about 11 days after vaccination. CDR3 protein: CASSAGGRPHQPQHF. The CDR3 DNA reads TGTGCCAGCAGCGCCGGGGGGCGGCCGCATCAGCCCCAGCATTTT.